This entry describes one TCR beta chain. The entry originates in a study of technical replicates of blood from several donors. TCRdb's copy holds only in-frame clones and misses some; the assay was immunoSEQ multiplex PCR. The sample shows some 82,000 clones, 97% of them seen only once. The trim removed 0 bases at V and 4 bases at J, leaving 9 bases unmatched. This CDR3 has 17 amino acids. CDR1 and CDR2 (germline): SGHDT, YYEEEE. This sequence was found in a human donor in good health. The gene calls are TRBV5-6 and TRBJ1-2; 10 bases match TRBD1. The material sequenced was T cells isolated from PBMCs. The CDR3 spells CASSLAGGQGIGYGYTF. CDR3 sequence (DNA): TGTGCCAGCAGCTTGGCCGGGGGACAGGGGATTGGCTATGGCTACACCTTC.